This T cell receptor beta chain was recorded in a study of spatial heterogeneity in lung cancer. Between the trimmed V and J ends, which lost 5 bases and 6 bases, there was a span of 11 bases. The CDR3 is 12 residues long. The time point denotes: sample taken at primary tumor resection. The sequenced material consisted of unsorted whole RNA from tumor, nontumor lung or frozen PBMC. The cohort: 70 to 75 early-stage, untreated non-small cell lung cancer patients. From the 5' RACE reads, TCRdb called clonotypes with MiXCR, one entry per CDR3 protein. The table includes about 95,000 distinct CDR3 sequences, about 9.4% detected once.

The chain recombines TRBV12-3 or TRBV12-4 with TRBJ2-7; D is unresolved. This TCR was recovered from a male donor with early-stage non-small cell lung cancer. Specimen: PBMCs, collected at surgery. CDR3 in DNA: TGTGCCAGCAGTCTCACAGCTACCGAGCAGTACTTC. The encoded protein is CASSLTATEQYF.